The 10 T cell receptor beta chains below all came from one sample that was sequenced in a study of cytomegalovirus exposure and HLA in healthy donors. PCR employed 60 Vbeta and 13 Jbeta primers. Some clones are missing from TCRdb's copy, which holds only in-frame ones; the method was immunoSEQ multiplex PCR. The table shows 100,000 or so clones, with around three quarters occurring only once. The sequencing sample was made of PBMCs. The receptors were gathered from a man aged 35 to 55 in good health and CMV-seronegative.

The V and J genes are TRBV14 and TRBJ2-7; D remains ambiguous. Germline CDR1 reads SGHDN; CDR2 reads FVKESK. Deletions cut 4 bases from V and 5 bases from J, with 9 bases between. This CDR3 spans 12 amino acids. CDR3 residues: CASSPLFHEQYF. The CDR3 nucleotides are TGTGCCAGCAGCCCATTGTTCCACGAGCAGTACTTC.

DNA of the CDR3: TGTGCCAGCAGTTACACGGGGGGCCACGAGCAGTACTTC. Translating it yields CASSYTGGHEQYF. The chain links TRBV6-5 to TRBJ2-7; TRBD2 might be the D (7 bases). CDR1 is MNHEY, CDR2 SVGAGI, per germline. V lost 2 bases to trimming and J lost 5 bases, with 10 bases between them. This CDR3 comprises 13 residues.

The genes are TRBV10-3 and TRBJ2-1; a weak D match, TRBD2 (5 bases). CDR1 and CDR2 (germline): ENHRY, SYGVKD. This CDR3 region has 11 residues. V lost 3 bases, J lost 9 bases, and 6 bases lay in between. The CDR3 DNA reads TGTGCCATCAGTGATGGGAGTGAGCAGTTCTTC. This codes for CAISDGSEQFF.

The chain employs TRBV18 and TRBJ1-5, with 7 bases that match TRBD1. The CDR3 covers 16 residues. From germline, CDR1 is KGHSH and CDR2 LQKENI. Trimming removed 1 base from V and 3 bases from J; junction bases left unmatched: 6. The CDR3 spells CASSPRTGINNQPQHF. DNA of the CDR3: TGTGCCAGCTCACCACGGACAGGCATTAACAATCAGCCCCAGCATTTT.

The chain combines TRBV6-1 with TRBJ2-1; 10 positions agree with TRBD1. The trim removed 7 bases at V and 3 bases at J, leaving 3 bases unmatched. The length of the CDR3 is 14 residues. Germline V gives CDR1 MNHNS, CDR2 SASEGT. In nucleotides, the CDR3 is TGTGCCAGCACCCGGGACAGGGGCTACAATGAGCAGTTCTTC. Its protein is CASTRDRGYNEQFF.

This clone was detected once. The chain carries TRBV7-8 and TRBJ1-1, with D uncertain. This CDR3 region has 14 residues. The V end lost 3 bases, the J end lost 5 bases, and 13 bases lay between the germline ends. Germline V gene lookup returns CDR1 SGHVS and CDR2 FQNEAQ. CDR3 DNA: TGTGCCAGCAGCTTTAATTTCCCGCGTACTGAAGCTTTCTTT. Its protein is CASSFNFPRTEAFF. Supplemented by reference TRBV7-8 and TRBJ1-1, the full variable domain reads GAGVSQSPRYKVAKRGQDVALRCDPISGHVSLFWYQQALGQGPEFLTYFQNEAQLDKSGLPSDRFFAERPEGSVSTLKIQRTQQEDSAVYLCASSFNFPRTEAFFGQGTRLTVV.

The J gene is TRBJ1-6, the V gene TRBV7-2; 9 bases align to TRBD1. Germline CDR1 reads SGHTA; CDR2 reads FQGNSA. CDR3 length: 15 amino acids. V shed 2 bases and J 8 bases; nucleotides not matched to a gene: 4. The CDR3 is CASSLTGQGHSPLHF. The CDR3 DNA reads TGTGCCAGCAGCTTAACGGGACAGGGTCATTCACCCCTCCACTTT. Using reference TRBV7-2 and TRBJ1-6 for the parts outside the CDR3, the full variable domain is GAGVSQSPSNKVTEKGKDVELRCDPISGHTALYWYRQSLGQGLEFLIYFQGNSAPDKSGLPSDRFSAERTGGSVSTLTIQRTQQEDSAVYLCASSLTGQGHSPLHFGNGTRLTVT.

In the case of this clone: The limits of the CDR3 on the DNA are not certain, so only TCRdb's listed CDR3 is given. CDR3 sequence: CASSLVGTGASHF. The rearrangement joins TRBV5-8 to TRBJ1-2; the table's D call TRBD1 went unverified against the DNA. From its first to its last residue, the CDR3 has 13 amino acids. In germline, CDR1 is SGHTS, CDR2 YDEGEE.

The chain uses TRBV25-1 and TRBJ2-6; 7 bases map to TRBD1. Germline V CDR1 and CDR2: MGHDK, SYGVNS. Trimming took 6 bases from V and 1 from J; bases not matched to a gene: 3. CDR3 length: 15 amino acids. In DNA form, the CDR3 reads TGTGCCAGCAGCTCACAGGGGTCTGGGGCCAACGTCCTGACTTTC. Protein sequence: CASSSQGSGANVLTF. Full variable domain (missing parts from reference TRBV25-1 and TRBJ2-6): EADIYQTPRYLVIGTGKKITLECSQTMGHDKMYWYQQDPGMELHLIHYSYGVNSTEKGDLSSESTVSRIRTEHFPLTLESARPSHTSQYLCASSSQGSGANVLTFGAGSRLTVL.

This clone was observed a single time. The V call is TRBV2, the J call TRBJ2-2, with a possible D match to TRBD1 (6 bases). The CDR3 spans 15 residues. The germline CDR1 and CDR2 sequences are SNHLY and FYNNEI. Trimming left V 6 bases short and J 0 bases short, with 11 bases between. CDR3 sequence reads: CASRVGTSNTGELFF. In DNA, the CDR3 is TGTGCCAGCAGGGTTGGGACATCGAACACCGGGGAGCTGTTTTTT.